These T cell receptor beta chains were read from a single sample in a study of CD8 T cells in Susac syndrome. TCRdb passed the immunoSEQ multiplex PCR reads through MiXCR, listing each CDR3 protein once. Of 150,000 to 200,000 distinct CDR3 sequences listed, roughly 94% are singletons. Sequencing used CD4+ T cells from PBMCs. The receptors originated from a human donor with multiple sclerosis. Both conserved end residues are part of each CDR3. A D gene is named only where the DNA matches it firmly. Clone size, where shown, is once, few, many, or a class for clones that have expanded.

CDR3aa: CASSLDGIPDEKLFF; CDR3nt: TGTGCCAGCAGCTTAGACGGGATCCCGGATGAAAAACTGTTTTTT; abundance: .; d_gene: .; v_gene: TRBV7-2; j_gene: TRBJ1-4
CDR3aa: CASSQGTATYEQYF; CDR3nt: TGCGCCAGCAGCCAAGGGACTGCAACCTACGAGCAGTACTTC; abundance: .; d_gene: .; v_gene: TRBV4-1; j_gene: TRBJ2-7
CDR3aa: CASSRLARHSDTQYF; CDR3nt: TGTGCCAGCAGCAGACTAGCTCGTCACTCCGATACGCAGTATTTT; abundance: once; d_gene: TRBD2; v_gene: TRBV7-9; j_gene: TRBJ2-3
CDR3aa: CASSSGTSYTEAFF; CDR3nt: TGTGCCAGCAGTTCCGGGACATCCTACACTGAAGCTTTCTTT; abundance: .; d_gene: .; v_gene: TRBV6-6; j_gene: TRBJ1-1
CDR3aa: CASSEGLAGGYNEQFF; CDR3nt: TGTGCCAGCAGTGAAGGACTAGCGGGAGGGTACAATGAGCAGTTCTTC; abundance: .; d_gene: TRBD2; v_gene: TRBV2; j_gene: TRBJ2-1
CDR3aa: CASSQDRASRELFF; CDR3nt: TGTGCCAGCAGCCAAGATAGGGCTAGTCGGGAGCTGTTTTTT; abundance: .; d_gene: .; v_gene: TRBV4-2; j_gene: TRBJ2-2
CDR3aa: CATSRSGGNYEQYF; CDR3nt: TGTGCCACCAGCAGGAGCGGGGGAAACTACGAGCAGTACTTC; abundance: .; d_gene: TRBD2; v_gene: TRBV15; j_gene: TRBJ2-7
CDR3aa: CASRLAGEGETQYF; CDR3nt: TGTGCCAGCAGACTAGCGGGAGAGGGAGAGACCCAGTACTTC; abundance: .; d_gene: TRBD2; v_gene: TRBV6-2/TRBV6-3; j_gene: TRBJ2-5
CDR3aa: CASSPGQGADEQYF; CDR3nt: TGTGCCAGCAGTCCGGGACAGGGGGCGGACGAGCAGTACTTC; abundance: .; d_gene: TRBD1; v_gene: TRBV12-3/TRBV12-4; j_gene: TRBJ2-7
CDR3aa: CASSGGLSTDTQYF; CDR3nt: TGTGCCAGCAGTGGCGGCCTTAGCACAGATACGCAGTATTTT; abundance: .; d_gene: .; v_gene: TRBV6-2/TRBV6-3; j_gene: TRBJ2-3
CDR3aa: CASRQNDRAAAYF; CDR3nt: TGTGCCAGCAGACAAAACGACCGGGCAGCGGCATATTTT; abundance: .; d_gene: .; v_gene: TRBV3-1; j_gene: TRBJ1-3
CDR3aa: CASTGTGQETQYF; CDR3nt: TGCGCCAGCACGGGAACGGGCCAAGAGACCCAGTACTTC; abundance: .; d_gene: .; v_gene: TRBV5-1; j_gene: TRBJ2-5
CDR3aa: CASSTPLRDRGNTIYF; CDR3nt: TGCGCCAGCAGCACCCCCCTCCGGGACAGGGGGAACACCATATATTTT; abundance: .; d_gene: TRBD1; v_gene: TRBV4-1; j_gene: TRBJ1-3
CDR3aa: CASSYWGGPGTGELFF; CDR3nt: TGTGCCAGCAGTTACTGGGGGGGGCCCGGCACCGGGGAGCTGTTTTTT; abundance: .; d_gene: .; v_gene: TRBV6-5; j_gene: TRBJ2-2
CDR3aa: CASCGRVNTGELFF; CDR3nt: TGTGCTTCTTGCGGGAGAGTTAACACCGGGGAGCTGTTTTTT; abundance: .; d_gene: TRBD2; v_gene: TRBV2; j_gene: TRBJ2-2
CDR3aa: CASTSLYTGELFF; CDR3nt: TGTGCCAGCACAAGTCTTTACACCGGGGAGCTGTTTTTT; abundance: .; d_gene: .; v_gene: TRBV7-9; j_gene: TRBJ2-2
CDR3aa: CASRTAGEETQYF; CDR3nt: TGTGCCAGCAGAACAGCGGGAGAAGAGACCCAGTACTTC; abundance: .; d_gene: TRBD2; v_gene: TRBV6-5; j_gene: TRBJ2-5
CDR3aa: CAGRGSAETQYF; CDR3nt: TGTGCCGGCAGGGGTTCAGCAGAGACCCAGTACTTC; abundance: .; d_gene: .; v_gene: TRBV2; j_gene: TRBJ2-5
CDR3aa: CSAKTSGISYEQYF; CDR3nt: TGCAGTGCTAAGACTAGCGGGATCTCCTACGAGCAGTACTTC; abundance: .; d_gene: TRBD2; v_gene: TRBV20-1; j_gene: TRBJ2-7
CDR3aa: CASRSPSPDTQYF; CDR3nt: TGTGCCAGCAGATCACCCTCCCCAGATACGCAGTATTTT; abundance: once; d_gene: .; v_gene: TRBV6-5; j_gene: TRBJ2-3
CDR3aa: CAISEQGGRQPQHF; CDR3nt: TGTGCCATCAGTGAGCAAGGGGGCAGACAGCCCCAGCATTTT; abundance: .; d_gene: TRBD1; v_gene: TRBV10-3; j_gene: TRBJ1-5
CDR3aa: CASRGGGELFF; CDR3nt: TGTGCCAGCAGGGGTGGCGGGGAGCTGTTTTTT; abundance: .; d_gene: .; v_gene: TRBV12-3/TRBV12-4; j_gene: TRBJ2-2
CDR3aa: CASRWDRRTDTQYF; CDR3nt: TGTGCCAGCAGATGGGACAGGCGCACAGATACGCAGTATTTT; abundance: .; d_gene: TRBD1; v_gene: TRBV27; j_gene: TRBJ2-3
CDR3aa: CASTELGRGEQYF; CDR3nt: TGTGCCAGCACCGAACTGGGACGGGGCGAGCAGTACTTC; abundance: .; d_gene: .; v_gene: TRBV27; j_gene: TRBJ2-7
CDR3aa: CASSTTGQGNEQFF; CDR3nt: TGTGCCAGCTCGACTACCGGGCAGGGGAACGAGCAGTTCTTC; abundance: .; d_gene: .; v_gene: TRBV18; j_gene: TRBJ2-1
CDR3aa: CASSREADTQYF; CDR3nt: TGCGCCAGCAGCCGGGAGGCAGATACGCAGTATTTT; abundance: .; d_gene: .; v_gene: TRBV4-1; j_gene: TRBJ2-3
CDR3aa: CAWSAAFIYEQYF; CDR3nt: TGTGCCTGGTCTGCTGCTTTTATCTACGAGCAGTACTTC; abundance: .; d_gene: .; v_gene: TRBV30; j_gene: TRBJ2-7
CDR3aa: CSVADSQETQYF; CDR3nt: TGCAGCGTTGCGGACAGTCAAGAGACCCAGTACTTC; abundance: .; d_gene: .; v_gene: TRBV29-1; j_gene: TRBJ2-5
CDR3aa: CASSLLGLAGEEQYF; CDR3nt: TGTGCCAGCAGCTTACTGGGGCTAGCGGGAGAAGAGCAGTACTTC; abundance: once; d_gene: TRBD2; v_gene: TRBV7-2; j_gene: TRBJ2-7